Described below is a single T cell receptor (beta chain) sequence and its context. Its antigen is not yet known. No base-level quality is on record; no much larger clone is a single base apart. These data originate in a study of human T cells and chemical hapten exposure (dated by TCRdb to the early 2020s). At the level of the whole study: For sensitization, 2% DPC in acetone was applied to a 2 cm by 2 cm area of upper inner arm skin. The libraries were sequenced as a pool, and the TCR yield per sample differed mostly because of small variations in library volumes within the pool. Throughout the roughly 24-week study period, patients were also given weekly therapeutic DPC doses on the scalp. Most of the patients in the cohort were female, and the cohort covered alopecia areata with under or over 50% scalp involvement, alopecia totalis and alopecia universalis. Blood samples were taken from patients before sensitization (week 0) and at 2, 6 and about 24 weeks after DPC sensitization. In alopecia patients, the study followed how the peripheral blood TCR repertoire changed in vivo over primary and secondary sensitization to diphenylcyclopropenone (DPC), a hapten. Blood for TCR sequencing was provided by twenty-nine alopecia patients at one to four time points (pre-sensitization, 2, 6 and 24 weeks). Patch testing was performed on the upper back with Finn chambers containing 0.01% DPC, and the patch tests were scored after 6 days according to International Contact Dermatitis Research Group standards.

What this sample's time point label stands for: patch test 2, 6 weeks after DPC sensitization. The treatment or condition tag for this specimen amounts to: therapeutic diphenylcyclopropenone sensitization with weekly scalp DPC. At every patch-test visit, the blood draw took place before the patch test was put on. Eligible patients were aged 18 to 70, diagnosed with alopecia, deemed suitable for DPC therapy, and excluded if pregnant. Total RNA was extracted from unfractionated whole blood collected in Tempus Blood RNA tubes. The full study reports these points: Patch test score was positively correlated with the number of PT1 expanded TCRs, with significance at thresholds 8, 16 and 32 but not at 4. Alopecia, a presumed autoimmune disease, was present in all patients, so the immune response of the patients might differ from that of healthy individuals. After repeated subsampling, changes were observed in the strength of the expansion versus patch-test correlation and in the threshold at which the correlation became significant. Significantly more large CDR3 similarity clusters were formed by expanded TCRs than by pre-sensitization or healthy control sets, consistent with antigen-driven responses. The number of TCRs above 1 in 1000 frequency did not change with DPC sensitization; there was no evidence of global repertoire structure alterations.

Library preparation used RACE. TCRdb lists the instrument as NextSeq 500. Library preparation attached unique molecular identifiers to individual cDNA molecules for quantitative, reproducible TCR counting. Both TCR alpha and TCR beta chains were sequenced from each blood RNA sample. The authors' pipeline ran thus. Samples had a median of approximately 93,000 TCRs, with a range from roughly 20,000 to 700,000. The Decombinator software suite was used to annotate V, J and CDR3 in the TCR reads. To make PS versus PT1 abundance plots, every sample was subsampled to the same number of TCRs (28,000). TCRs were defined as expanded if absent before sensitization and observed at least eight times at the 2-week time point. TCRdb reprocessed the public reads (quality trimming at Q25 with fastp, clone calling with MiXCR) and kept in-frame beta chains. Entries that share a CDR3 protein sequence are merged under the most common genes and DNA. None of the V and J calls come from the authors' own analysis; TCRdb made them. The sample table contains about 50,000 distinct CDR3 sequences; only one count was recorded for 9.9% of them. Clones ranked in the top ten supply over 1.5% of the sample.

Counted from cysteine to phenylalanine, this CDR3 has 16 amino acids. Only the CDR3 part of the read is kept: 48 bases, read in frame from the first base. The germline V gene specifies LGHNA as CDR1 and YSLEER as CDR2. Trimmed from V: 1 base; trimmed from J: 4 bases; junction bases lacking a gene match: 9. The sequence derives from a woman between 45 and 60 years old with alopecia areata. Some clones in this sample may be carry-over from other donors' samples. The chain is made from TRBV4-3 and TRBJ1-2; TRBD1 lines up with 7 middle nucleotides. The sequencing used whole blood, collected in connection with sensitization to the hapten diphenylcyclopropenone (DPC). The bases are TGCGCCAGCAGCCAAGCTTACGAGGGGGCTGTCTATGGCTACACCTTC. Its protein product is CASSQAYEGAVYGYTF.